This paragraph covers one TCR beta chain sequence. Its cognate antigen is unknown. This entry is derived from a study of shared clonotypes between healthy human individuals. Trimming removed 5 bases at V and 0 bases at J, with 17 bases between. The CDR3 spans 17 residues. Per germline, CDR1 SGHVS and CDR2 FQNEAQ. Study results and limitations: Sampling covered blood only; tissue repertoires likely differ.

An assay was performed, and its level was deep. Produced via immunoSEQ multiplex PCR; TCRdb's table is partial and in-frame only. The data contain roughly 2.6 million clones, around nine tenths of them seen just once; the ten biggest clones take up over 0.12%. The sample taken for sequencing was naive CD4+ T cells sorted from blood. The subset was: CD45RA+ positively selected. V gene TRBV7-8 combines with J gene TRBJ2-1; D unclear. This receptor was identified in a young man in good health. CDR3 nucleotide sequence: TGTGCCAGCAGCGCAGCGTGGGCTATAAGCTCCTACAATGAGCAGTTCTTC. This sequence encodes CASSAAWAISSYNEQFF. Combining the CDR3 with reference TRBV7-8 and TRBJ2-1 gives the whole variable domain GAGVSQSPRYKVAKRGQDVALRCDPISGHVSLFWYQQALGQGPEFLTYFQNEAQLDKSGLPSDRFFAERPEGSVSTLKIQRTQQEDSAVYLCASSAAWAISSYNEQFFGPGTRLTVL.